A single sample gave rise to the 7 T cell receptor beta chains below, sequenced in a study of T cell responses to AZD1222 COVID-19 vaccine. Repertoires were generated with immunoSEQ multiplex PCR, while TCRdb's copy carries only in-frame clones and drops some. Of around 150,000 clones listed, 92% were seen once; the top ten hold 4.4%. This specimen consisted of peripheral blood, obtained on day 0 of MenACWY control vaccination. The source of these receptors is an adult in good health.

The CDR3: CASSYSAEITGELFF. The DNA for the CDR3 is TGTGCCAGCAGTTACTCTGCGGAGATCACCGGGGAGCTGTTTTTT. The V and J genes are TRBV6-5 and TRBJ2-2; no reliable D call. Germline V gene data show CDR1 as MNHEY and CDR2 as SVGAGI. The germline V and J ends were trimmed by 0 bases and 4 bases, with 9 bases remaining between them. The CDR3 runs 15 residues.

The chain uses TRBV9 and TRBJ2-7, with D possibly matching TRBD2 (5 bases). This CDR3 is built from 15 residues. V was shortened by 3 bases and J by 3 bases, with 16 bases between the two germline ends. Germline CDR1 and CDR2: SGDLS and YYNGEE. This CDR3 reads CASSGPGSTHYEQYF. CDR3 DNA sequence: TGTGCCAGCAGCGGGCCGGGATCAACACACTACGAGCAGTACTTC.

V usage is TRBV14 and J usage is TRBJ2-7; D ambiguous. CDR1 is SGHDN and CDR2 is FVKESK in the germline V gene. V was cut by 3 bases and J by 4 bases, with 4 bases left in between. The CDR3 contains 11 residues. CDR3 sequence reads: CASSHLYEQYF. The CDR3 coding sequence is TGTGCCAGCAGCCATTTATACGAGCAGTACTTC.

This sequence joins TRBV2 and TRBJ1-2; possible D gene TRBD1, 5 bases. Germline V gene sequence: CDR1 SNHLY, CDR2 FYNNEI. V lost 5 bases and J 8 bases, leaving 15 bases between the germline ends. The CDR3 loop spans 13 amino acids. CDR3 nucleotide sequence: TGTGCCAGCAGTATTTCGGGGGACGAAGGCTACACCTTC. Its translation: CASSISGDEGYTF.

In this sample, this clone turned up a few times. The chain uses TRBV3-1 (or the pseudogene TRBV3-2) and TRBJ1-1, with D possibly being TRBD1 (6 bases). The V gene lost 1 base and the J gene lost 7 bases, with 16 bases spanning the gap. CDR1 and CDR2 from the germline V gene are LGHDT and YNNKEL (reference sequence). CDR3 size: 15 residues. The CDR3 nucleotides read TGTGCCAGCAGCCAAGCCCCCTGGGGGGGCCTTGAAGCTTTCTTT. Translation gives CASSQAPWGGLEAFF.

The genes are TRBV29-1 and TRBJ2-4; unclear D gene. V was cut by 3 bases and J by 0 bases, with 12 bases left in between. Germline CDR1 is SQVTM and CDR2 is ANQGSEA. The length of the CDR3 is 15 residues. CDR3 residues: CSVEWSDLAKNIQYF. The CDR3 region has the DNA TGCAGCGTTGAGTGGTCAGACCTAGCCAAAAACATTCAGTACTTC. Using reference TRBV29-1 and TRBJ2-4 for the parts outside the CDR3, the full variable domain is SAVISQKPSRDICQRGTSLTIQCQVDSQVTMMFWYRQQPGQSLTLIATANQGSEATYESGFVIDKFPISRPNLTFSTLTVSNMSPEDSSIYLCSVEWSDLAKNIQYFGAGTRLSVL.

This sequence joins TRBV5-1 and TRBJ2-1; 15 positions match TRBD2. Trimming removed 3 bases from V and 6 bases from J; junction bases left unmatched: 7. Germline CDR1 reads SGHRS; CDR2 reads YFSETQ. The CDR3 consists of 17 residues. For the CDR3, the DNA is TGCGCCAGCAGCTCGGGATGGGGACTAGCGGGAGGCAATGAGCAGTTCTTC. It yields the protein CASSSGWGLAGGNEQFF.